This T cell receptor (beta chain) derives from a study of blood T cells in healthy people across ages. Study-level findings and limits: Both higher diversity and more naive CD4+ cells marked long-lived donors when set against aged donors.

As concerns this clonotype: Its antigen is not known.

A second roughly 7 to 12 cycle PCR used barcoded and J-beta primers. MiXCR, applied by TCRdb to the 5' RACE reads, yields one record per CDR3 protein. The sample lists roughly 1.5 million distinct CDR3 sequences; roughly two fifths were seen once. The sequence derives from a woman younger than 35 in good health. The sequencing sample was made of blood.

The CDR3 sequence is CASSPVAYEQYF. In nucleotides, the CDR3 is TGTGCCAGCAGTCCGGTTGCATACGAGCAGTACTTC. This sequence joins TRBV6-1 and TRBJ2-7; D not certain. Germline lookup yields CDR1 MNHNS and CDR2 SASEGT. The CDR3 is 12 amino acids. Trimming took 5 bases from V and 4 from J, leaving 9 bases between them.